These 17 T cell receptor beta chains came from one sample sequenced in a study of T cells after yellow fever vaccination. TCRdb passed the 5' RACE reads through MiXCR, listing each CDR3 protein once. The sample lists about 63,000 distinct CDR3 sequences, 7.4% seen once, with 36% in the top ten. The starting material was CD8+ T cells sorted from PBMCs, obtained 15 days after the yellow fever booster vaccination. These receptors were collected from a man between 25 and 39 years old who received the YFV17D yellow fever vaccine.

This clonotype was seen at least ten times. The chain joins TRBV4-3 to TRBJ2-3; no definite D call. Trimming took 2 bases from V and 0 from J, leaving 15 bases between them. The CDR3 length is 17 residues. The germline gives CDR1 LGHNA, CDR2 YSLEER. The CDR3, as DNA: TGCGCCAGCAGCCAATCTCTGGCGCTTTCTAGCACAGATACGCAGTATTTT. Its protein product is CASSQSLALSSTDTQYF.

This clonotype was detected many times. This chain's CDR3 is CSASEPDFNGYTF. The DNA for the CDR3 is TGCAGTGCTAGTGAGCCCGATTTCAATGGCTACACCTTC. This chain uses TRBV20-1 with TRBJ1-2; D not resolved. The CDR3 covers 13 residues. V gave up 3 bases and J gave up 6 bases, with 14 bases separating them. Germline values: CDR1 DFQATT, CDR2 SNEGSKA (reference sequence).

This clonotype showed up many times. The chain employs TRBV7-9 and TRBJ2-1, with D possibly called TRBD1 or TRBD2 (5 bases each). V shed 7 bases and J shed 5 bases, with 18 bases lying between them. CDR1 is SEHNR, CDR2 FQNEAQ, per germline (reference sequence). The CDR3 length is 15 residues. CDR3 coding DNA: TGTGCCAGCATCCTCCAGGGACGGACCAACAATGAGCAGTTCTTC. This encodes CASILQGRTNNEQFF.

This clonotype was detected many times. V gene TRBV7-3 combines with J gene TRBJ2-5; 8 bases align to TRBD1. With V trimmed by 5 bases and J by 5 bases, 7 bases remained unmatched. The CDR3 runs 14 residues. CDR1 is SGHTA, CDR2 FQGTGA, per germline. The DNA for the CDR3 is TGTGCCAGCAGCGCCGGACAGGGTCGGGAGACCCAGTACTTC. Residues: CASSAGQGRETQYF.

This clonotype was seen repeatedly, ten times or more. V usage is TRBV24-1 and J usage is TRBJ2-1; 7 nucleotides agree with TRBD2. The CDR3 is 17 residues long. V trimming: 3 bases; J trimming: 0 bases; junction bases outside the gene matches: 7. Germline-derived CDR1 and CDR2 are KGHDR and SFDVKD. DNA for the CDR3: TGTGCCACCAGTGATAGGCGGGGCGGGAGCTCCTACAATGAGCAGTTCTTC. It specifies CATSDRRGGSSYNEQFF.

This clonotype showed up many times. This sequence joins TRBV7-2 and TRBJ2-3; D possibly corresponds to TRBD2 (5 bases). The V gene lost 5 bases and the J gene lost 5 bases, with 14 bases spanning the gap. Germline V lookup: CDR1 SGHTA, CDR2 FQGNSA. This CDR3 has 14 residues. The CDR3 coding sequence is TGTGCCAGCAGCCTCCTTCCCGGGGAAGATACGCAGTATTTT. As protein: CASSLLPGEDTQYF. The complete variable domain, with remaining parts taken from reference TRBV7-2 and TRBJ2-3, reads GAGVSQSPSNKVTEKGKDVELRCDPISGHTALYWYRQSLGQGLEFLIYFQGNSAPDKSGLPSDRFSAERTGGSVSTLTIQRTQQEDSAVYLCASSLLPGEDTQYFGPGTRLTVL.

This clonotype was recorded many times. The V and J genes are TRBV15 and TRBJ2-1; D not resolved. Germline loops: CDR1 LNHNV, CDR2 YYDKDF (reference sequence). V was shortened by 7 bases and J by 5 bases, with 12 bases between the two germline ends. This CDR3 region has 13 residues. The CDR3 nucleotides read TGTGCCACCATGACCCGGTGGGACAATGAGCAGTTCTTC. Its translation: CATMTRWDNEQFF.

This clonotype was counted ten times or more. The chain uses TRBV7-8 and TRBJ1-1; the match to TRBD1 covers 7 bases. The trim removed 5 bases at V and 8 bases at J, leaving 11 bases unmatched. Germline V gives CDR1 SGHVS, CDR2 FQNEAQ. The CDR3 consists of 14 residues. In DNA form, the CDR3 reads TGTGCCAGCAGCCCCATCGGGGACAGAGACGAAGCTTTCTTT. Translating it yields CASSPIGDRDEAFF.

Ten or more counts support this clonotype. The genes are TRBV6-6 and TRBJ1-2, with D hard to call. V was cut by 6 bases and J by 2 bases, with 10 bases left in between. The CDR3 contains 13 residues. Germline-derived CDR1 and CDR2 are MNHNY and SVGAGI (reference sequence). CDR3 nucleotides: TGTGCCAGCAGCTCCGATGGGAACTATGGCTACACCTTC. Protein product: CASSSDGNYGYTF.

At least ten counts were recorded for this clonotype. The rearrangement joins TRBV7-2 to TRBJ2-1, with 9 bases identical to TRBD2. CDR3 length: 16 residues. CDR1 is SGHTA, CDR2 FQGNSA, per germline. The trim removed 5 bases at V and 7 bases at J, leaving 12 bases unmatched. The CDR3 DNA reads as TGTGCCAGCAGCACCCAAGGCGGGAGGGCTCAAAATGAGCAGTTCTTC. Translated, it gives CASSTQGGRAQNEQFF.

This clonotype was counted a single time. The V gene is TRBV4-1, the J gene TRBJ2-5; D not certain. Germline V lookup: CDR1 MGHRA, CDR2 YSYEKL. The CDR3 length is 14 residues. Trimming shortened V by 1 base and J by 0 bases, and 6 bases separated the two germline ends. CDR3 in DNA: TGCGCCAGCAGCCAAGTAAGAGACCAAGAGACCCAGTACTTC. This encodes CASSQVRDQETQYF.

This clonotype was counted a few times. The chain recombines TRBV7-2 with TRBJ2-7, with TRBD2 identical over 8 bases. Trimming removed 5 bases from V and 5 bases from J; junction bases left unmatched: 11. The CDR3 has 15 residues. Germline assignment: CDR1 SGHTA and CDR2 FQGNSA. The chain's CDR3 is CASSRQAGGSDEQYF. CDR3 DNA: TGTGCCAGCAGCCGCCAGGCGGGGGGAAGCGACGAGCAGTACTTC.

This clonotype has at least ten counts. The chain combines TRBV20-1 with TRBJ1-2; 7 bases line up with TRBD1. There are 15 residues in the CDR3. Germline CDR1 and CDR2: DFQATT and SNEGSKA (reference sequence). V lost 6 bases, J lost 4 bases, and 14 bases stayed unmatched. The CDR3: CSASPRQGPPYGYTF. For the CDR3, the DNA is TGCAGTGCCAGCCCCCGACAGGGACCCCCCTATGGCTACACCTTC.

In its sample, this clonotype was seen many times. V gene TRBV12-3 or TRBV12-4 combines with J gene TRBJ1-1, with D possibly TRBD1 on 5 matching bases. Trimming removed 7 bases at V and 1 base at J, with 13 bases between. The CDR3 sequence is 14 residues long. The CDR3 DNA sequence: TGTGCCAGCACCCAGGGACCAGGGAACACTGAAGCTTTCTTT. As protein: CASTQGPGNTEAFF.

There are many counts of this clonotype. The chain has TRBV7-8 and TRBJ2-7; D possibly corresponds to TRBD1 (6 bases). The CDR3 runs to 15 residues. The ends were cut back, 5 bases at V and 0 bases at J, with 14 bases in the middle. Germline lookup yields CDR1 SGHVS and CDR2 FQNEAQ. The DNA of the CDR3 is TGTGCCAGCAGCCTGAGCGGACAGCGCTCCTACGAGCAGTACTTC. Its translation is CASSLSGQRSYEQYF.

In this sample, this clonotype turned up many times. The chain couples TRBV6-2 or TRBV6-3 to TRBJ2-7, with a weak D call TRBD2 (7 bases). The germline V and J ends were trimmed by 4 bases and 2 bases, with 15 bases remaining between them. The CDR3 loop spans 15 amino acids. The germline CDR1 and CDR2 sequences are MNHEY and SVGEGT. CDR3 residues: CASSSRTRGTYEQYF. The DNA of the CDR3 is TGTGCCAGCAGTTCTCGGACTAGGGGGACCTACGAGCAGTACTTC.

This clonotype has a count of ten or more. The rearrangement uses TRBV12-3 or TRBV12-4 and TRBJ2-1; TRBD1 might be the D (5 bases). CDR3 length equals 13 residues. V lost 6 bases to trimming and J lost 8 bases, with 14 bases between them. CDR3 bases: TGTGCCAGCAGCTGGGGCGGCGGCGATGAGCAGTTCTTC. Protein sequence: CASSWGGGDEQFF.